This entry features one T cell receptor beta chain sequence. This clonotype was seen only once. What this receptor recognizes is not known. There are no base qualities to consult, and no much larger clone falls within one base. Library preparation employed 5' RACE. The sequencer was an Illumina HiSeq 2500. A second 7 to 11 cycle PCR used a sample-barcoded 5' primer and a J-beta primer mix. Each TCR beta cDNA molecule received a unique molecular identifier from a template-switch 5' adaptor carrying 12 random nucleotides. Each sample yielded at least 2.5 million CDR3-containing paired-end reads. All of the RNA was converted into first-strand cDNA using the Mint cDNA synthesis kit, with a TRBC-specific oligonucleotide serving as the primer. All cDNA was treated with uracil-DNA glycosylase and then went through a first 18-cycle PCR with the universal primers M1SS and BC2_uni_R. As for how the authors treated the data: Each sample was normalized by randomly selecting 1 million high-quality reads, each carrying a distinct molecular identifier. Reads sharing molecular identifiers were discarded rather than binned into consensus sequences. MiTCR, with a Q25 quality threshold and the strictest error-elimination algorithm, was used for CDR3 identification, clonotype clustering and error correction. Lower-bound total TCR beta diversity was estimated with a nonparametric unseen species model using Euler transformation. Through fastp at Q25 and MiXCR, TCRdb rebuilt clones from the public reads, retaining in-frame beta chains. Rows are unified per CDR3 protein, each entry keeping the most common DNA and genes. TCRdb, not the original authors, processed these V and J calls. The sample table contains approximately 770,000 distinct CDR3 sequences; only one count was recorded for 55% to 70% of them. 22% of the sample is held by the ten biggest clonotypes.

The data originate from a study of blood T cells in healthy people across ages (dated by TCRdb to between 2014 and 2017). Some background on the complete study: Template switching captured roughly one uniquely barcoded TCR beta cDNA molecule per two T cells in model experiments. To track age-related changes in TCR beta repertoire diversity, the study relied on deep sequencing normalized with unique cDNA molecular identifiers. The donors were divided into four age groups: young (average roughly 17 years), middle-aged (about 39), aged (roughly 60) and long-lived (roughly 82). To avoid experimental bias, donors of different ages were distributed randomly across sequencing lanes. Using the same blood draw, the study looked at two additional independent replicas of 1 million unique cDNA reads for two donors, one aged 18 to 29 and the other aged 80 or older.

The CDR3 has 14 amino acids, counting the end cysteine and phenylalanine. Here the CDR3 DNA is all that survives: 42 bases in frame from base 1. Trimming accounts for 4 bases at V and 7 bases at J, while the number of junction bases matched to no gene is 9. CDR1 is given as SGHTA and CDR2 as FQGNSA, both from the germline V gene. Findings and caveats that apply to the study as a whole: Compared with the aged group, the long-lived group had more naive CD4+ T cells, fewer expanded clones and increased TCR diversity, a pattern suggesting age selection. As age increased, observed TCR beta diversity per million T cells dropped in a roughly linear way, and a significant reduction was already evident by age approximately 40. Because profiling used bulk unsorted PBMCs, naive and antigen-experienced compartments could not be compared conclusively. A strong correlation was found between observed TCR beta diversity and the percentage of naive T cells measured by flow cytometry. Estimates of total diversity from one million sequenced T cells were regarded as lower bounds and underestimates. Because donor CMV infection status was unknown, age-related changes in expanded clonotypes were potentially confounded.

The roughly 38 donors, aged roughly 6 to 95 years, were systemically healthy Caucasian individuals from Russia. Ten milliliters of peripheral blood were drawn from each donor into EDTA-treated Vacutainer tubes. Ficoll-Paque density-gradient centrifugation was used to isolate PBMCs, with at least 6.5 million per sample. Total RNA was extracted from PBMCs with Trizol reagent, with at least 6 micrograms obtained per sample. For every donor, flow cytometry on a PBMC aliquot measured the percentage of naive CD45RAhigh/CD27high T cells. The chain joins TRBV7-2 to TRBJ2-7, and 8 bases in between align with TRBD1. The sample consisted of blood. The clonotype comes from a man between 25 and 39 years old in good health. The DNA is as follows: TGTGCCAGCAGCTCCCATCAGACAGGGGATGAGCAGTACTTC. The encoded protein is CASSSHQTGDEQYF.